This T cell receptor beta chain was identified during a study of blood T cell repertoires in COVID-19. Germline-derived CDR1 and CDR2 are SGHNT and YYREEE (reference sequence). V was clipped by 3 bases and J by 3 bases; unmatched bases: 5. The CDR3 is 16 amino acids. In assigning cohorts, the study relied on participant-reported clinical history. This clone was observed once. Profiled with immunoSEQ multiplex PCR; TCRdb holds only in-frame clones, not every one. Seen here are roughly 310,000 clones, about nine tenths observed once, and the top ten hold around 2.5%. The specimen sequenced was PBMCs or T cells enriched from blood (not recorded which). The chain links TRBV5-4 to TRBJ1-6, with TRBD1 matching over 8 bases. The sequence was obtained from a man aged 55-75 years who had recovered from COVID-19. CDR3 amino acids: CASSSGQALYNSPLHF. The CDR3 coding sequence is TGTGCCAGCAGCTCGGGACAGGCTCTCTATAATTCACCCCTCCACTTT.